This entry features one TCR beta chain sequence. The CDR3 carries no conserved terminal phenylalanine or tryptophan, so it likely arises from a read error. No DNA is shown, since the ends of the CDR3 on it are uncertain; the CDR3 is the one TCRdb lists. In the original workflow: It was from reference gene primer amplification that nucleated cell counts were estimated. TCRdb keeps only in-frame clones here, not all; method: immunoSEQ multiplex PCR. The D gene and trimming were derived from the DNA, and the V and J assignments and clone size from that table. The sample gives 200,000 to 300,000 clones, 70% to 90% of which show up once; 1% to 1.5% is in the top ten. The data were taken from a study of blood T cell repertoires in COVID-19. Whole-study context: Nucleic acid was either cDNA or gDNA, and it came from T cells, B-cell-depleted T cells, or PBMCs.

Adults between about 18 and 95 years of age took part from fewer than 30 US areas. Cohorts were based on clinical histories the participants reported. Looked up from germline, CDR1 is SGHKS and CDR2 is YYEKEE (reference sequence). 14 amino acids form the CDR3, both terminal residues included. The gene calls are TRBV5-5 and TRBJ1-2; the tabulated D call, TRBD1, remains unverified against the DNA. The specimen was PBMCs or T cells enriched from blood (not recorded which). The source is a middle-aged woman with acute COVID-19. CDR3 in amino acids: CASSLLLTGPVGGT.